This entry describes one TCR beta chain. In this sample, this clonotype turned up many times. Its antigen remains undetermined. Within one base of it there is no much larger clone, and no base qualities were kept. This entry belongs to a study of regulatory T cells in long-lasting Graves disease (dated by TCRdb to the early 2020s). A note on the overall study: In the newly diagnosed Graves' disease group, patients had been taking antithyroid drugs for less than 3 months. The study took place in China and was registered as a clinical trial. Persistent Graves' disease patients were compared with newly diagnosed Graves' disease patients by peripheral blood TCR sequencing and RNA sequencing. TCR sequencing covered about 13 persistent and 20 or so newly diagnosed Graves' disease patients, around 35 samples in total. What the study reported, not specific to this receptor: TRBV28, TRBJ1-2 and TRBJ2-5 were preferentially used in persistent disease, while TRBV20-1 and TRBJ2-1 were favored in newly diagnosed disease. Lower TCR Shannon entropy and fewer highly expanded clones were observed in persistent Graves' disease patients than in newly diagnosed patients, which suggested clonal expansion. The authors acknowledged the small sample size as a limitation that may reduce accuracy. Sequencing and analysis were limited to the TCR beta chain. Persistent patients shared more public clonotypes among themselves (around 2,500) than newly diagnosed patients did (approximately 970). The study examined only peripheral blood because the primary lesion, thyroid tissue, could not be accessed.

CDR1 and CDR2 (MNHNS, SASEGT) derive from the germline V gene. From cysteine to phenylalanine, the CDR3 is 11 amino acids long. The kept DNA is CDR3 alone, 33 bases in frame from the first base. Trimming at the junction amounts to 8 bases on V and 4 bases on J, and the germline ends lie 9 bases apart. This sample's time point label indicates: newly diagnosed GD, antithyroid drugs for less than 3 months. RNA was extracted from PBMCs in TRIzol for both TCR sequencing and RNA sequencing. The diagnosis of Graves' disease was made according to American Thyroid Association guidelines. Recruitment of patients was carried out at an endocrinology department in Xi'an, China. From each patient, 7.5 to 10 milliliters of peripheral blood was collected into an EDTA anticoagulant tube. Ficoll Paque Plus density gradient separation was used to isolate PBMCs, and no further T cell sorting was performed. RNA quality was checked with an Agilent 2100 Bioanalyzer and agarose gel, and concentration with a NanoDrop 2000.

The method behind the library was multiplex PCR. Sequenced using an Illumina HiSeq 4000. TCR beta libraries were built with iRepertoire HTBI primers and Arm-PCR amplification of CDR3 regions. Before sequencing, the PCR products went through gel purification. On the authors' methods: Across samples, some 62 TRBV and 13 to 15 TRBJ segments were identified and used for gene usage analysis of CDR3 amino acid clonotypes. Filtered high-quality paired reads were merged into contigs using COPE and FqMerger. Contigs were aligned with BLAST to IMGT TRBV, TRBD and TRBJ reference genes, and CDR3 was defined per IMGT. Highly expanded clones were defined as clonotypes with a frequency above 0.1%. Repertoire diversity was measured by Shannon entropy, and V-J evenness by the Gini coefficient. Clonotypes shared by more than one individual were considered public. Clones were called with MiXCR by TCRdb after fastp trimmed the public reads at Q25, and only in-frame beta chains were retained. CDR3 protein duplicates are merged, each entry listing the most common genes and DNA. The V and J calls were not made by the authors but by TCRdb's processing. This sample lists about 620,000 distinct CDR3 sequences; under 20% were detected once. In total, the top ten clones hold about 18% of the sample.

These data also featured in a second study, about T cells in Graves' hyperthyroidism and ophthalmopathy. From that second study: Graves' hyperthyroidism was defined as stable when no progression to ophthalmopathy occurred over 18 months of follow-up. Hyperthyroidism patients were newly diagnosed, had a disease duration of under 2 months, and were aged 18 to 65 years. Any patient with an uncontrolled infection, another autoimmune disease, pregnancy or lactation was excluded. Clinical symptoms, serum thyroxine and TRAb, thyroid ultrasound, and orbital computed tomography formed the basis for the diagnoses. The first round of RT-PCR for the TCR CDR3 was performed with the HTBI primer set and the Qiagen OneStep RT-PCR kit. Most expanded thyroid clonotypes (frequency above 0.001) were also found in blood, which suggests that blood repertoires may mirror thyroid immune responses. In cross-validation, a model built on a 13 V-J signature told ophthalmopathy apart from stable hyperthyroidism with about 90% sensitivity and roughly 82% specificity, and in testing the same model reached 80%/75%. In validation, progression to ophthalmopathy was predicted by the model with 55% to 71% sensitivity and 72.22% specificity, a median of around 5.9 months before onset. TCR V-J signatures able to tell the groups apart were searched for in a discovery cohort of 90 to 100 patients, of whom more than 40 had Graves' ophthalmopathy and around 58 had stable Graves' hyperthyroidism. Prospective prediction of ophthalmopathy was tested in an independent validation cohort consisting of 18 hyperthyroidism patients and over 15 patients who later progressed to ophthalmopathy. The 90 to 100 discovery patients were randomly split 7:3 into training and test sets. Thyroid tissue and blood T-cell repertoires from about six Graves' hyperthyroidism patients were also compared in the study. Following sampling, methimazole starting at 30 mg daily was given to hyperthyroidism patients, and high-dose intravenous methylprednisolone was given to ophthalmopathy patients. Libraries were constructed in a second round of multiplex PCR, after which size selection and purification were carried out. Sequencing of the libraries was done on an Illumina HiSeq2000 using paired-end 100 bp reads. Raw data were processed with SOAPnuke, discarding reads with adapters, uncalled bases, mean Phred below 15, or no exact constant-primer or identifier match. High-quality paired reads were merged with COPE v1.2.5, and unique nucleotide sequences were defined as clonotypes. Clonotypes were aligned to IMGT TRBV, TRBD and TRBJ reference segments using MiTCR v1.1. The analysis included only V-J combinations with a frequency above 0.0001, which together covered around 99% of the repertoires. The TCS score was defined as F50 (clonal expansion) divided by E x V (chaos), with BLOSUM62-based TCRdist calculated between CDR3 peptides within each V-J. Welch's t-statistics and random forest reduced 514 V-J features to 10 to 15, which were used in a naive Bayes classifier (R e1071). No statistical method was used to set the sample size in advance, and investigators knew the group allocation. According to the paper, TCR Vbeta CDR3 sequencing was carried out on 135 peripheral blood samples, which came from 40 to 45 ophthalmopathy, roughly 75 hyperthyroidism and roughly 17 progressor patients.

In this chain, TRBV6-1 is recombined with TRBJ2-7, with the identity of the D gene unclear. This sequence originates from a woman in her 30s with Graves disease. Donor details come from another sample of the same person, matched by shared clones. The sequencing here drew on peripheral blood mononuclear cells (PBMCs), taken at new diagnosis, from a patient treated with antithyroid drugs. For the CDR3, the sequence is CASGRSYEQYF. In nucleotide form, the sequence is TGTGCCAGCGGACGATCATACGAGCAGTACTTC.